This TCR beta chain was profiled in a study of T cell responses to AZD1222 COVID-19 vaccine. The CDR3 totals 17 residues. Germline-derived CDR1 and CDR2 are MNHEY and SVGEGT. The V end was cut by 2 bases, the J end by 6 bases, with 22 bases between. A remark on this clone: The target antigen is unknown.

Overall study findings and caveats: Repertoire samples came only from after the peak T cell response.

Produced via immunoSEQ multiplex PCR; TCRdb's table is partial and in-frame only. The sample yields 150,000 or so clones, about 87% seen once. This clonotype was sampled from an adult who received the AZD1222 COVID-19 vaccine. This rearrangement joins TRBV6-2 or TRBV6-3 to TRBJ1-1; perhaps TRBD1 as D (6 bases). The material sequenced was peripheral blood, taken 28 days after the second AZD1222 dose. CDR3 amino acids: CASSYIGGRSDWSEAFF. In DNA, the CDR3 is TGTGCCAGCAGTTACATCGGGGGGCGGTCGGATTGGTCTGAAGCTTTCTTT.